The T cell receptor (beta chain) described here comes from a study of cytomegalovirus exposure and HLA in healthy donors. Study-level information: The same platform was used for the 100 to 150 validation repertoires and the approximately 700 first-cohort repertoires, a later analysis reported.

Using immunoSEQ multiplex PCR, the repertoire was profiled, and TCRdb retains in-frame clones only, with some absent. The table includes about 130,000 clones, about nine tenths detected once. Study findings and constraints: Diagnosis of cytomegalovirus status made by the classifier reportedly showed high specificity and sensitivity.

The J segment lost 5 bases and the V segment lost 6 bases, leaving 11 bases of the junction unmatched. This CDR3 comprises 15 residues. Germline V gives CDR1 SGHRS, CDR2 YFSETQ. This clone has a handful of counts. Antigen: not known. The sequence came from a woman aged 18-35 years in good health and CMV-seronegative. The rearrangement joins TRBV5-1 to TRBJ2-3; TRBD2 agrees at 8 bases. The sequenced sample consisted of PBMCs. The CDR3 nucleotides read TGCGCCAGCACCTTAAGCGGGAGCACCAGAGATACGCAGTATTTT. This encodes CASTLSGSTRDTQYF.